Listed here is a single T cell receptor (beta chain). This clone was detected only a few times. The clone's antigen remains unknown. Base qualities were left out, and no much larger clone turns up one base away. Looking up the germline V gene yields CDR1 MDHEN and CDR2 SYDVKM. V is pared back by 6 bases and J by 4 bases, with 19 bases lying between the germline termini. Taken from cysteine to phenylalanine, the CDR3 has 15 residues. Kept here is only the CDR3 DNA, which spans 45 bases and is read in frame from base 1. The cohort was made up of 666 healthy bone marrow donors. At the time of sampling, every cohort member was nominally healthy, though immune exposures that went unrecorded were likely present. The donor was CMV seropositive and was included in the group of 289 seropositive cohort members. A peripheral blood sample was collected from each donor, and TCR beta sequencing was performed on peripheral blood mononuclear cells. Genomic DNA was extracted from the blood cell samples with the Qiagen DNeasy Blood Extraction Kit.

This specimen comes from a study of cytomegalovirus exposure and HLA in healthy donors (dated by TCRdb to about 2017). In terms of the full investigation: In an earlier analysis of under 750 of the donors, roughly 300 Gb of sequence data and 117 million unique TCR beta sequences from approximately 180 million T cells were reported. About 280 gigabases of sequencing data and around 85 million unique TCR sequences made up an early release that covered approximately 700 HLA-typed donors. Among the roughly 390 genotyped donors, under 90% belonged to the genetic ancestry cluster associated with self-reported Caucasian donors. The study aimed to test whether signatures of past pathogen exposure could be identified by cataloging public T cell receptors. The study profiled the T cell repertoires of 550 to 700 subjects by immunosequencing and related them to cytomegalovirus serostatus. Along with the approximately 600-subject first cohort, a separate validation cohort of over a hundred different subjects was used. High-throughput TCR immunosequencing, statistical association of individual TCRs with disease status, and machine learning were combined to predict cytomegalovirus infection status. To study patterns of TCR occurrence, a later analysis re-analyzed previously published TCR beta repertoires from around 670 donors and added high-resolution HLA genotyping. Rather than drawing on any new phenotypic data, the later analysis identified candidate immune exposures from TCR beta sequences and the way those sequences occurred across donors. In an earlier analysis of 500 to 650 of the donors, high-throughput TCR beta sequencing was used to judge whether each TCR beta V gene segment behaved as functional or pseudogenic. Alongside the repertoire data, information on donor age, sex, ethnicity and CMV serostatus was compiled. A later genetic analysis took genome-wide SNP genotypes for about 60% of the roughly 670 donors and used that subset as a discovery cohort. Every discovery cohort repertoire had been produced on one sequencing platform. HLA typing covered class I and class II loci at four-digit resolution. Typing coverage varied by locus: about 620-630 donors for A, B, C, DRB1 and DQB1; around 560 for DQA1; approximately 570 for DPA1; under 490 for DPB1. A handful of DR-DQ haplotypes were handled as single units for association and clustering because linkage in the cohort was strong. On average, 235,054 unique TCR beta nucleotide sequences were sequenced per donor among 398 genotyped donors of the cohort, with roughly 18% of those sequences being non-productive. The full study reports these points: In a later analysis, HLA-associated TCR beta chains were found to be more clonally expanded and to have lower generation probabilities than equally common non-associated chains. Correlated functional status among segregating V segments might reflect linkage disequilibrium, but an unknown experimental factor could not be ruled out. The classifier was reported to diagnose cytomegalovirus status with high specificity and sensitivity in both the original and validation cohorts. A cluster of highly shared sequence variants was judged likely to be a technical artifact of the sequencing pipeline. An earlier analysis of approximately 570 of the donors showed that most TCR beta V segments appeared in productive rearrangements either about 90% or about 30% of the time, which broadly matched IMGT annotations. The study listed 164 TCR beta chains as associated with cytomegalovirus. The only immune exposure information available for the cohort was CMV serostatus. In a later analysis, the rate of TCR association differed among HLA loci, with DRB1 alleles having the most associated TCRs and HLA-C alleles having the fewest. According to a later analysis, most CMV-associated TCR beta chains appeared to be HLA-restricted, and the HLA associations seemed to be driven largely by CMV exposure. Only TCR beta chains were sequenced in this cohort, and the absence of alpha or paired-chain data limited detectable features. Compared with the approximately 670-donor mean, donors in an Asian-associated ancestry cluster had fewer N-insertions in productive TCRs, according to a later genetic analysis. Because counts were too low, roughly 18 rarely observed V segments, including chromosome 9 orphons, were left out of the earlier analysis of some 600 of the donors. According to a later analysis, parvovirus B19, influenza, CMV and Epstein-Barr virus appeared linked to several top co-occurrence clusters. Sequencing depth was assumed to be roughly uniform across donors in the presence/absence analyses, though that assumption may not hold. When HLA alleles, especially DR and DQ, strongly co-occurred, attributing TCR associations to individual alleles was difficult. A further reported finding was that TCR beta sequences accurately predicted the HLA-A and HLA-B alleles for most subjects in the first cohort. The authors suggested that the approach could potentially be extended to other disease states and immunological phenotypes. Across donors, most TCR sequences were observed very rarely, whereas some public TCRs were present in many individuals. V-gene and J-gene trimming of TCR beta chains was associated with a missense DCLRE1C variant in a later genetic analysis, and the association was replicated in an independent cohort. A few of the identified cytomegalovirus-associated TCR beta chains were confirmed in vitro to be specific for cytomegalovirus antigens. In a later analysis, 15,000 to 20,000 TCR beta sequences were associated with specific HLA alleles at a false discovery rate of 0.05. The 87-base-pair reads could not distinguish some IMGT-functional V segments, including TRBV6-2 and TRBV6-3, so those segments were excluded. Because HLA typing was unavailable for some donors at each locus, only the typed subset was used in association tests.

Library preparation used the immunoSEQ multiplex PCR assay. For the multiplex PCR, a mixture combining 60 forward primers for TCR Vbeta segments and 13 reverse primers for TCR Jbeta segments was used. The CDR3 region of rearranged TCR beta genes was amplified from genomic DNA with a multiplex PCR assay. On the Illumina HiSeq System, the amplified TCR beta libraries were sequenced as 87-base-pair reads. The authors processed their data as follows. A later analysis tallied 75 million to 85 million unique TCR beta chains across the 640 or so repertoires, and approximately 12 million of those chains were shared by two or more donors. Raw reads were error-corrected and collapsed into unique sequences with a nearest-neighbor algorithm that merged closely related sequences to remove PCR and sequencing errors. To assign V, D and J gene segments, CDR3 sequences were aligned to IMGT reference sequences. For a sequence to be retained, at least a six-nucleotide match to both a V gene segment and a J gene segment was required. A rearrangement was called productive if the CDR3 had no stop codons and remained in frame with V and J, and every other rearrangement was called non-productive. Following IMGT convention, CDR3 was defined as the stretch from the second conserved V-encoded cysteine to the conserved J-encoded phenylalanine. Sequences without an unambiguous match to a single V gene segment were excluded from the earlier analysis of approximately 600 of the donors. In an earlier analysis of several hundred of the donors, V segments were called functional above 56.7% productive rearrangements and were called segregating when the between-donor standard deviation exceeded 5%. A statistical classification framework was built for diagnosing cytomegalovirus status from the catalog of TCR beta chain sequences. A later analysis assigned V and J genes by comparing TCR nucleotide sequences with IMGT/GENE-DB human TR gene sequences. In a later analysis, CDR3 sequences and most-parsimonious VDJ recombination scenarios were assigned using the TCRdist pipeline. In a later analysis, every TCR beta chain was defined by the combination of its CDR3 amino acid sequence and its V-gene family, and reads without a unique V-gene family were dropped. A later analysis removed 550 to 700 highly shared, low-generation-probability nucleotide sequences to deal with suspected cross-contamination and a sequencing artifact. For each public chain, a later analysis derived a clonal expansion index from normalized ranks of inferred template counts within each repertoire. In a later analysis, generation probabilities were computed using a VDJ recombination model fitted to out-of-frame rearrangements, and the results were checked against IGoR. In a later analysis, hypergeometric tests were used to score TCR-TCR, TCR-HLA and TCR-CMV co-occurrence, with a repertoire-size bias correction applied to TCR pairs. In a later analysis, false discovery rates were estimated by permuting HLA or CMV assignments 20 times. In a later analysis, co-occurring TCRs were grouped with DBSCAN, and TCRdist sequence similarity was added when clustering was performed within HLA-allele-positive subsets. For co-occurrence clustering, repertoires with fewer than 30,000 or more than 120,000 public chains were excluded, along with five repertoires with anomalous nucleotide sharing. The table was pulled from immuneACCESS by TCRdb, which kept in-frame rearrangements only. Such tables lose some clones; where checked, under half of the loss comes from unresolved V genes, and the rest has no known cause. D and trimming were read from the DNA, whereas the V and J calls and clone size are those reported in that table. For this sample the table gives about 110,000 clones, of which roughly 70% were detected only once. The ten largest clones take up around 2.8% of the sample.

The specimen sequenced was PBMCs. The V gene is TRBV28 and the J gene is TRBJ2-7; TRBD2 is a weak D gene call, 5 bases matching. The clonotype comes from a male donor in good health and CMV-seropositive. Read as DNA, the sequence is TGTGCCAGCAGCCAACTAGTCCGCGGTGGTTACGAGCAGTACTTC. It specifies CASSQLVRGGYEQYF.